This record covers a single T cell receptor (beta chain). The data belong to a study of control samples from healthy donors and cancer patients. V was pared by 0 bases and J by 6 bases, with 9 bases between. Germline CDR1 SGHKS, CDR2 YYEKEE (reference sequence). This CDR3 has 13 residues. Only in-frame clones appear in the TCRdb table, and some are missing; sequencing was by immunoSEQ multiplex PCR. The repertoire includes about 140,000 clones, 90% to 95% of them detected once, and under 15% sits in the top ten. This chain uses TRBV5-5 with TRBJ2-5; D is unresolved. The receptor's source is a man aged 40-49 years in good health. Sequencing was performed on blood. The CDR3 sequence: CASSLEILKTQYF. CDR3 nucleotides: TGTGCCAGCAGCTTGGAAATTTTGAAGACCCAGTACTTC.